The source of this T cell receptor beta chain is a study of shared clonotypes between healthy human individuals. As for the study in general: Per donor, three plates held CD4 naive cells, three held CD4 memory, two held CD8 naive and one held CD8 memory. Whole-study results and caveats: Unshared clonotypes carried lower generation probabilities than those common to all four donors.

Naive CD4+ cells were CD45RA-selected; the remaining cells were memory. Methods used by the authors: Quality scores were absent from the junction-only immunoSEQ sequences, so filtering differed. Some clones are missing from TCRdb's copy, which holds only in-frame ones; the method was immunoSEQ multiplex PCR. The D gene and trimming were derived from the DNA, and the V and J assignments and clone size from that table. Found here are millions of clones, 80% to 95% of them singletons; the top ten hold about 0.39%. The CDR3 loop spans 17 amino acids. CDR1 is SGHNT, CDR2 YENEEA, per germline. V lost 3 bases to trimming and J lost 6 bases; unmatched junction nucleotides: 9. Details on this clone: Its specificity is unknown.

Sequenced material: naive CD4+ T cells from PBMCs. As for subset: CD45RA+ positively selected. This sequence joins TRBV11-3 and TRBJ2-2; 11 positions agree with TRBD2. The TCR originated in a man aged 18-30 years in good health. Some clones in this sample may be carry-over from other donors' samples. Here the CDR3 reads CASSFEYYSGRAGELFF. The CDR3 DNA reads TGTGCCAGCAGCTTCGAATACTATAGCGGGAGGGCCGGGGAGCTGTTTTTT.